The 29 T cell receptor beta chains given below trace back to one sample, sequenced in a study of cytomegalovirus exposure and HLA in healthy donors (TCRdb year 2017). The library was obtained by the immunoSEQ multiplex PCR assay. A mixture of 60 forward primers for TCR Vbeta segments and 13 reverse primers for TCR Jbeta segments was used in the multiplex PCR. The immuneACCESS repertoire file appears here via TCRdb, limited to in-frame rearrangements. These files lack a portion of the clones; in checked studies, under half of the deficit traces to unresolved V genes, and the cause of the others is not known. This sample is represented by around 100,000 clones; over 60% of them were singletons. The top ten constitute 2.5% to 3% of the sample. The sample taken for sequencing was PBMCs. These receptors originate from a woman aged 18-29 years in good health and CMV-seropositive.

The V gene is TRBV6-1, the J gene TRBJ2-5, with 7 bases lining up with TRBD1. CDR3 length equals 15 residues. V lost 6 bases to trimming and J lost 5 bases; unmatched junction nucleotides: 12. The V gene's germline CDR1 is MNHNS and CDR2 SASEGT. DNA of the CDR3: TGTGCCAGCAGGCTAAGGACAGGCGGCGGGGAGACCCAGTACTTC. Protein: CASRLRTGGGETQYF.

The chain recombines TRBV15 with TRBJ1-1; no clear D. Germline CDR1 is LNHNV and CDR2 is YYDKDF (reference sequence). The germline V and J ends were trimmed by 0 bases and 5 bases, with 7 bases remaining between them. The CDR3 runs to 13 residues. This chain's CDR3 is CATSRDPQTEAFF. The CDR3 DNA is TGTGCCACCAGCAGAGATCCACAGACTGAAGCTTTCTTT.

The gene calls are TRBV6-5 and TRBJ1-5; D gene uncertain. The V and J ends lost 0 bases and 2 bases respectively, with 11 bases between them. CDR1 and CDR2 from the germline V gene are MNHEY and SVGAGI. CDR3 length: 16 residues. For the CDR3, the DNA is TGTGCCAGCAGTTACTCGCCCTTACTGGGCAATCAGCCCCAGCATTTT. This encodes CASSYSPLLGNQPQHF.

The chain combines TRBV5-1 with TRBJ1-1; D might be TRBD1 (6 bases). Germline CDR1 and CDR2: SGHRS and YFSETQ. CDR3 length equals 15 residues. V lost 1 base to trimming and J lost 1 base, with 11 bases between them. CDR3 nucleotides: TGCGCCAGCAGCTTGCTTTGGACAGAGAACACTGAAGCTTTCTTT. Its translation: CASSLLWTENTEAFF.

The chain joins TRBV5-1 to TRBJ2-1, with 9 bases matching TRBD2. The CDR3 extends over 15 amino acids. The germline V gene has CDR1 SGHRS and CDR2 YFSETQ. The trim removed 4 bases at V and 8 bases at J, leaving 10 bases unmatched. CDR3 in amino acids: CASSAGTSTGDEQFF. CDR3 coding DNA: TGCGCCAGCAGCGCAGGGACTAGCACGGGAGATGAGCAGTTCTTC.

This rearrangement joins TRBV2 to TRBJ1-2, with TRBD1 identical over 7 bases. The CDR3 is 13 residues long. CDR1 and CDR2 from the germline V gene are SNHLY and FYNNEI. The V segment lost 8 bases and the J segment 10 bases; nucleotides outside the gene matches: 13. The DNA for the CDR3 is TGTGCCAGCGCTGAGGGGGCCGCGGGTTTCTACACCTTC. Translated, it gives CASAEGAAGFYTF.

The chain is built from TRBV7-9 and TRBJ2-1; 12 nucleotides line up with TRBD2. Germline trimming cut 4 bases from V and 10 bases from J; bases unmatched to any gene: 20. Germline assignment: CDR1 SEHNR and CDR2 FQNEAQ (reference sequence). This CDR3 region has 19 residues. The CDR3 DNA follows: TGTGCCAGCAGCTCGGGACAGGGGCGGGCTAGCGGGAGGGCTTGGGAGCAGTTCTTC. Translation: CASSSGQGRASGRAWEQFF.

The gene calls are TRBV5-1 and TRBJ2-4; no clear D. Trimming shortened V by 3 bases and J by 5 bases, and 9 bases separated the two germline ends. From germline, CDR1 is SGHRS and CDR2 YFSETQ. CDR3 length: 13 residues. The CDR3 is CASSSRLENIQYF. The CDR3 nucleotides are TGCGCCAGCAGCTCTCGACTGGAAAACATTCAGTACTTC.

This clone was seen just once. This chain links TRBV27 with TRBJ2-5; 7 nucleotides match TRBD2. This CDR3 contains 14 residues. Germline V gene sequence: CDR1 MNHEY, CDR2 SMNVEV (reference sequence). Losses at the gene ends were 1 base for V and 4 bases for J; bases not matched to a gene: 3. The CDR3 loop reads CASSLLTGGETQYF. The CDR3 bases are TGTGCCAGCAGTTTATTGACGGGGGGAGAGACCCAGTACTTC.

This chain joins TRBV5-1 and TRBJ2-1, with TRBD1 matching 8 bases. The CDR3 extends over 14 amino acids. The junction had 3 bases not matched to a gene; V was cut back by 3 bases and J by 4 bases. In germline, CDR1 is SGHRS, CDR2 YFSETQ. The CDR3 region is CASSSGQGYNEQFF. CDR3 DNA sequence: TGCGCCAGCAGCTCTGGACAGGGTTACAATGAGCAGTTCTTC.

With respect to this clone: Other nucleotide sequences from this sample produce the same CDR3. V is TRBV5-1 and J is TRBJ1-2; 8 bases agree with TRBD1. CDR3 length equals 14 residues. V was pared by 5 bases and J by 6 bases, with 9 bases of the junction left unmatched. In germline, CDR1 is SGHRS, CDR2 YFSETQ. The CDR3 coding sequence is TGCGCCAGCAGTTCGGACAGGGCGTTGGATGGCTACACCTTC. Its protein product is CASSSDRALDGYTF. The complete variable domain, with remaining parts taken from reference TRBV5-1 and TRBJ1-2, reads KAGVTQTPRYLIKTRGQQVTLSCSPISGHRSVSWYQQTPGQGLQFLFEYFSETQRNKGNFPGRFSGRQFSNSRSEMNVSTLELGDSALYLCASSSDRALDGYTFGSGTRLTVV.

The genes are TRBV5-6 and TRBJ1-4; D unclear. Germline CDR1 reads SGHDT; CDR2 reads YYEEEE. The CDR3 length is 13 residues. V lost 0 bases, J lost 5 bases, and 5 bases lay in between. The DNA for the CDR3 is TGTGCCAGCAGCTTGGCAGTAAATGAAAAACTGTTTTTT. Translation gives CASSLAVNEKLFF.

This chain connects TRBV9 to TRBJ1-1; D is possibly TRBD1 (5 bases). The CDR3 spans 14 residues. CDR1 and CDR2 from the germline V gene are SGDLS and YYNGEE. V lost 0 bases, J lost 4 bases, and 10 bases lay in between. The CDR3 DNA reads TGTGCCAGCAGCGTAGTGGACACTGGCACTGAAGCTTTCTTT. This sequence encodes CASSVVDTGTEAFF.

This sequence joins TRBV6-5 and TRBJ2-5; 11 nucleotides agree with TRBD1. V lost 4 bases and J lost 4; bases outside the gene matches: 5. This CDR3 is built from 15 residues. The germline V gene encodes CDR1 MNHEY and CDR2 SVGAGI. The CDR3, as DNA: TGTGCCAGCAGTTTCCGGACAGGGGGCCTAGAGACCCAGTACTTC. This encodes CASSFRTGGLETQYF.

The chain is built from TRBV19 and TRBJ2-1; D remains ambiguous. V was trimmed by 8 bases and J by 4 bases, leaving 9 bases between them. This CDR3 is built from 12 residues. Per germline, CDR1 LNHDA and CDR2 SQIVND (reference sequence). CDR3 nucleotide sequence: TGTGCCAGTCGAGGCTTTTACAATGAGCAGTTCTTC. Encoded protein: CASRGFYNEQFF.

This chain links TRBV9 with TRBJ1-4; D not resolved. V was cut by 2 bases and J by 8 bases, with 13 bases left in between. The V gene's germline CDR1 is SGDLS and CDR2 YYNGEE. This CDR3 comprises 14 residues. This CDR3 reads CASSVDGSGEKLFF. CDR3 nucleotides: TGTGCCAGCAGCGTTGACGGTTCCGGGGAAAAACTGTTTTTT.

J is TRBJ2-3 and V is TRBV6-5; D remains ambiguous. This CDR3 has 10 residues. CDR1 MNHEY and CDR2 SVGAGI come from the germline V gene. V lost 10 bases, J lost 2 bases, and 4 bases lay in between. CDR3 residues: CATNTDTQYF. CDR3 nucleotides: TGTGCCACCAACACAGATACGCAGTATTTT.

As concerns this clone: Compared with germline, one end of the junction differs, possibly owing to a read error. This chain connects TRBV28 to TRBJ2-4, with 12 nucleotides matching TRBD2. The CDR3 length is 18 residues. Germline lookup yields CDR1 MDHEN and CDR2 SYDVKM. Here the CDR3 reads CASSLSPGLAGAKNIQYF. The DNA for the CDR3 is TGTGCCAGCAGCTTATCCCCGGGACTAGCGGGAGCCAAAAACATTCAGTACTTC.

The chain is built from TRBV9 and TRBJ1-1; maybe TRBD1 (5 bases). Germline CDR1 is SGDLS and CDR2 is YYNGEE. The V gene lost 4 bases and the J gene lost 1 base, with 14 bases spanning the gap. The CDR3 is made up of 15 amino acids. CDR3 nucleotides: TGTGCCAGCAGCACCCGGACACCCGAGAACACTGAAGCTTTCTTT. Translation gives CASSTRTPENTEAFF.

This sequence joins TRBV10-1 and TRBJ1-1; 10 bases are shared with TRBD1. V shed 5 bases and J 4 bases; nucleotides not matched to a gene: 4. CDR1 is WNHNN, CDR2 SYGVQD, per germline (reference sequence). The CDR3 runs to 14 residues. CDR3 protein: CASSIRQGATEAFF. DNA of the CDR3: TGCGCCAGCAGTATCCGACAGGGGGCCACTGAAGCTTTCTTT.

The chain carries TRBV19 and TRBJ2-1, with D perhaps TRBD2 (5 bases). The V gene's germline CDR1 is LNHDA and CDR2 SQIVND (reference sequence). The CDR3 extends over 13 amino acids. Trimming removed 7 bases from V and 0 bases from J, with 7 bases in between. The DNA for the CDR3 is TGTGCCAGTACGAGGGACTCCTACAATGAGCAGTTCTTC. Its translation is CASTRDSYNEQFF.

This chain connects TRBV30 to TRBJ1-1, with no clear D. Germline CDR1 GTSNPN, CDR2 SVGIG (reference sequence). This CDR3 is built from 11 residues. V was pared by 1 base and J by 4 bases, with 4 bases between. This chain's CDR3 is CAWSARTEAFF. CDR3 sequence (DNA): TGTGCCTGGAGTGCCCGCACTGAAGCTTTCTTT.

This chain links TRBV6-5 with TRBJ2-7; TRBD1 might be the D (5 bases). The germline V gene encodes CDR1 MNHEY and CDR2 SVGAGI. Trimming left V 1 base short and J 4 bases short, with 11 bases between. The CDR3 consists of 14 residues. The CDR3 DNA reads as TGTGCCAGCAGTTACTTAGGACAAGCTTACGAGCAGTACTTC. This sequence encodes CASSYLGQAYEQYF.

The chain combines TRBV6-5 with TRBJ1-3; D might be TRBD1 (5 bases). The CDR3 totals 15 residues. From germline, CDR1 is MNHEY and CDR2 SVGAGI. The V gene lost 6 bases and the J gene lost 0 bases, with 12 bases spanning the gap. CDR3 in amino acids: CASRFATGSGNTIYF. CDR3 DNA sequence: TGTGCCAGCAGGTTCGCTACAGGCTCTGGAAACACCATATATTTT.

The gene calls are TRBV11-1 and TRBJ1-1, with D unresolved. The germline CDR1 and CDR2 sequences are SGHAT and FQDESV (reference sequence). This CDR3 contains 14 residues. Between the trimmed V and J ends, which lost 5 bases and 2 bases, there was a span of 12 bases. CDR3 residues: CASSPLGLNTEAFF. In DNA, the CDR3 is TGTGCCAGCAGCCCCCTAGGACTAAACACTGAAGCTTTCTTT.

CDR3 sequence reads: CTSSQGGAEQYF. The CDR3 DNA follows: TGCACCAGCAGCCAAGGGGGAGCCGAGCAGTACTTC. The rearrangement links TRBV1 to TRBJ2-7; the D call in the table, TRBD2, was not verified against the DNA. TRBV1 is a pseudogene. This CDR3 is 12 amino acids long.

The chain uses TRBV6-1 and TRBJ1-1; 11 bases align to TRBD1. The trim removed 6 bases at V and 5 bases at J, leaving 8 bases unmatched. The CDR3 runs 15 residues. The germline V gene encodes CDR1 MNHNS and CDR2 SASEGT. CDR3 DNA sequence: TGTGCCAGCAGGGCCGGACAGGGGGCGAGAACTGAAGCTTTCTTT. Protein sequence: CASRAGQGARTEAFF.

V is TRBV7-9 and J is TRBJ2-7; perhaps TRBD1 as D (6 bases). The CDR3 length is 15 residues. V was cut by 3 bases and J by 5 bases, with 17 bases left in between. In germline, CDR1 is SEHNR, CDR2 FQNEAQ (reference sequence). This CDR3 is CASSFNRQGSNEQYF. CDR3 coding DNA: TGTGCCAGCAGCTTTAATCGCCAGGGGAGTAACGAGCAGTACTTC.

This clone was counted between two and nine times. This CDR3 reads CASRGGPGTPNYGYTF. In nucleotides, the CDR3 is TGTGCCAGTAGGGGGGGGCCCGGGACACCAAACTATGGCTACACCTTC. V gene TRBV19 combines with J gene TRBJ1-2, with D possibly TRBD1 on 6 matching bases. CDR1 is LNHDA, CDR2 SQIVND, per germline (reference sequence). The ends were cut back, 6 bases at V and 2 bases at J, with 19 bases in the middle. CDR3 size: 16 residues.